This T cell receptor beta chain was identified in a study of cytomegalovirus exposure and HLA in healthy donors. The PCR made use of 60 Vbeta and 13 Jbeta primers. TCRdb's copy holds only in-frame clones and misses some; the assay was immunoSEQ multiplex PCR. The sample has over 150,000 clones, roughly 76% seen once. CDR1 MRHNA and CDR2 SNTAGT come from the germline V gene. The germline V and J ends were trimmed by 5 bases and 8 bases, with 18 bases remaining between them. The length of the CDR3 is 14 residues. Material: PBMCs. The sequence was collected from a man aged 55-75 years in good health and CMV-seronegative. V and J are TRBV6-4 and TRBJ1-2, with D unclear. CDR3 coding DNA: TGTGCCAGCAGTAGACAAACCCTGTCGTGGGGCTACACCTTC. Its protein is CASSRQTLSWGYTF.